This T cell receptor (beta chain) was recorded in a study of blood T cells in healthy people across ages. Germline values: CDR1 SGHTA, CDR2 FQGNSA. The J segment lost 4 bases and the V segment lost 2 bases, leaving 15 bases of the junction unmatched. The CDR3 is 18 residues long. A J-beta primer mix and a sample-barcoded 5' primer were used in a second PCR of about 7 to 12 cycles. In TCRdb, the 5' RACE reads were re-called with MiXCR into one record per CDR3 protein. The sample holds approximately 790,000 distinct CDR3 sequences, approximately 65% seen once. The TCR sequence derives from a man aged 25 to 40 in good health. The sample taken for sequencing was blood. The V gene is TRBV7-2, the J gene TRBJ2-5, with 8 positions matching TRBD2. CDR3 coding DNA: TGTGCCAGCAGCTTACAGCTGGGAGCGGGGGCGGGCAGAGAGACCCAGTACTTC. It is translated as CASSLQLGAGAGRETQYF.